The 11 T cell receptor beta chains below all came from one sample that was sequenced in a study of T cells in Graves' hyperthyroidism and ophthalmopathy. Using RNA transcripts as the source, TCR beta CDR3 regions were amplified. RT-PCR in the first round (using the HTBI primer set) targeted the TCR CDR3. MiXCR was run by TCRdb on the multiplex PCR reads, yielding one entry per CDR3 protein. The sample lists hundreds of thousands of distinct CDR3 sequences, around 42% occurring once. Sequencing was done on a sample of peripheral blood or thyroid tissue (not recorded which). These receptor sequences come from a young woman with Graves' hyperthyroidism.

The chain is built from TRBV7-8 and TRBJ1-5; D uncertain. Between the trimmed V and J ends, which lost 3 bases and 6 bases, there was a span of 15 bases. Germline assignment: CDR1 SGHVS and CDR2 FQNEAQ. The CDR3 is made up of 15 amino acids. The CDR3 region has the DNA TGTGCCAGCAGCTTCCGTAGGGAGGGAACTCAGCCCCAGCATTTT. This translates into CASSFRREGTQPQHF.

Concerning this clonotype itself: This may be a read error, as it is one base from a much larger clone. The chain has TRBV7-2 and TRBJ1-6; maybe TRBD1 (6 bases). The germline gives CDR1 SGHTA, CDR2 FQGNSA. The V end lost 1 base, the J end lost 8 bases, and 15 bases lay between the germline ends. The CDR3 extends over 16 amino acids. The CDR3 bases are TGTGCCAGCAGCTTAGACAGGGTGTTGTATGATTCACCCCTCCACTTT. Encoded protein: CASSLDRVLYDSPLHF.

This clonotype occurred once. The genes are TRBV20-1 and TRBJ2-6; 10 bases align to TRBD2. Trimming removed 1 base from V and 4 bases from J; junction bases left unmatched: 7. The CDR3 covers 17 residues. Germline CDR1 DFQATT, CDR2 SNEGSKA (reference sequence). The CDR3 sequence is CSARVQREGPGANVLTF. The CDR3 region has the DNA TGCAGTGCTAGAGTCCAGCGGGAGGGCCCCGGGGCCAACGTCCTGACTTTC.

This clonotype was seen many times. V gene TRBV15 combines with J gene TRBJ1-1, with a tentative D call TRBD1 (5 bases). The CDR3 is 15 residues long. Germline V lookup: CDR1 LNHNV, CDR2 YYDKDF (reference sequence). With 5 bases removed from V and 0 bases from J, the gap between germline ends came to 13 bases. In nucleotides, the CDR3 is TGTGCCACCAGCGGCTGGGGACTGATGAACACTGAAGCTTTCTTT. Translation: CATSGWGLMNTEAFF.

This clonotype turned up a few times. The chain couples TRBV7-9 to TRBJ1-1, with 9 bases lining up with TRBD1. The germline gives CDR1 SEHNR, CDR2 FQNEAQ (reference sequence). V lost 5 bases to trimming and J lost 4 bases; unmatched junction nucleotides: 8. The CDR3 extends over 15 amino acids. The CDR3: CASSLGTGLGTEAFF. The CDR3 nucleotides are TGTGCCAGCAGCCTCGGGACAGGGTTGGGCACTGAAGCTTTCTTT.

This clonotype was picked up a small number of times. This chain joins TRBV20-1 and TRBJ2-7; D possibly corresponds to TRBD1 (5 bases). This CDR3 has 15 amino acids. In germline, CDR1 is DFQATT, CDR2 SNEGSKA (reference sequence). The V gene lost 0 bases and the J gene lost 7 bases, with 19 bases spanning the gap. CDR3 region: CSARDQGEAGLEQYF. Written as DNA, the CDR3 is TGCAGTGCTAGAGATCAGGGTGAGGCCGGGCTAGAGCAGTACTTC.

The chain employs TRBV25-1 and TRBJ1-2; 8 nucleotides align to TRBD1. J lost 5 bases, V lost 1 base, and 3 bases had no gene match. Germline V gene data show CDR1 as MGHDK and CDR2 as SYGVNS. The CDR3 runs 14 residues. The CDR3 sequence is CASSEWGQVYGYTF. For the CDR3, the DNA is TGTGCCAGCAGTGAATGGGGACAGGTGTATGGCTACACCTTC.

Many counts were recorded for this clonotype. The gene calls are TRBV25-1 and TRBJ2-7, with TRBD2 matching 7 bases. V shed 6 bases, J shed 3 bases, and the junction held 5 bases outside the gene matches. Germline lookup yields CDR1 MGHDK and CDR2 SYGVNS. This CDR3 is 13 amino acids long. In nucleotides, the CDR3 is TGTGCCAGCAGCGAACCGGGGGGCTACGAGCAGTACTTC. Protein product: CASSEPGGYEQYF.

The rearrangement uses TRBV15 and TRBJ2-6; no firm D call. This CDR3 contains 14 residues. Germline V CDR1 and CDR2: LNHNV, YYDKDF (reference sequence). Between the trimmed V and J ends, which lost 4 bases and 10 bases, there was a span of 14 bases. DNA for the CDR3: TGTGCCACCAGCATGGACGGAAGGGTTAACGTCCTGACTTTC. Translated, it gives CATSMDGRVNVLTF.

This clonotype was detected once. The gene calls are TRBV10-3 and TRBJ1-2; a weak D match, TRBD1 (6 bases). V lost 6 bases to trimming and J lost 9 bases, with 17 bases between them. Per the germline V gene, CDR1 is ENHRY and CDR2 is SYGVKD. The CDR3 contains 13 residues. The CDR3 protein is CAIRLPQGKSYTF. CDR3 nucleotide sequence: TGTGCCATCAGGCTTCCACAGGGCAAGAGCTACACCTTC.

The chain employs TRBV19 and TRBJ2-5, with TRBD2 matching over 12 bases. Trimming cost V 8 bases and J 2 bases; bases outside gene matches: 9. Germline CDR1 is LNHDA and CDR2 is SQIVND (reference sequence). CDR3 length equals 16 residues. The CDR3 spells CASRRLAGDPQETQYF. Here the CDR3 DNA reads TGTGCCAGTCGACGACTAGCGGGAGACCCTCAAGAGACCCAGTACTTC.